Below, 2 T cell receptor beta chains from the same sample are listed, as sequenced in a study of T cell responses to AZD1222 COVID-19 vaccine. Libraries were prepared by immunoSEQ multiplex PCR; TCRdb keeps only in-frame clonotypes and omits some of them. Of more than 100,000 clones in the sample, over 75% were seen once. Specimen: peripheral blood, collected on day 0 of AZD1222 vaccination. The receptors come from an adult in good health.

This clone was detected once. The chain has TRBV2 and TRBJ1-2, with 9 bases identical to TRBD1. This CDR3 comprises 14 residues. J lost 7 bases, V lost 6 bases, and 9 bases had no gene match. Germline lookup yields CDR1 SNHLY and CDR2 FYNNEI. CDR3 protein: CASSPGTGFGGYTF. CDR3 nucleotide sequence: TGTGCCAGCAGCCCCGGGACAGGGTTTGGTGGCTACACCTTC.

This clone was detected only once. V usage is TRBV5-6 and J usage is TRBJ1-6; TRBD1 agrees at 11 bases. The germline V gene encodes CDR1 SGHDT and CDR2 YYEEEE. The V and J ends lost 3 bases and 9 bases, in that order; junction bases with no gene match: 2. The CDR3 length is 14 residues. This CDR3 is CASSSGTGGSPLHF. The CDR3 DNA reads as TGTGCCAGCAGCTCCGGGACAGGGGGTTCACCCCTCCACTTT. The full variable domain, in which reference TRBV5-6 and TRBJ1-6 provide the parts outside the CDR3, is DAGVTQSPTHLIKTRGQQVTLRCSPKSGHDTVSWYQQALGQGPQFIFQYYEEEERQRGNFPDRFSGHQFPNYSSELNVNALLLGDSALYLCASSSGTGGSPLHFGNGTRLTVT.